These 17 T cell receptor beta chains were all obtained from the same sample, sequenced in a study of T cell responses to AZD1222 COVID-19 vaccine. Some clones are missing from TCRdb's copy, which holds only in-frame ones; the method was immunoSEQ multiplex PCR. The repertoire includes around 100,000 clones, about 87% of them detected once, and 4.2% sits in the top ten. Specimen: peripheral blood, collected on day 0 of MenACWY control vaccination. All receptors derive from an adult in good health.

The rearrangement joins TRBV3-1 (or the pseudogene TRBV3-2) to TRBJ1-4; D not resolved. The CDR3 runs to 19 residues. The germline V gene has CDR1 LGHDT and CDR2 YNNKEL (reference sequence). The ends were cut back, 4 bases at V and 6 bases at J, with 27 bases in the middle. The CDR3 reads CASSRRLLQAGAGDEKLFF. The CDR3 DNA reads TGTGCCAGCAGCCGACGCTTACTGCAGGCGGGAGCAGGTGATGAAAAACTGTTTTTT.

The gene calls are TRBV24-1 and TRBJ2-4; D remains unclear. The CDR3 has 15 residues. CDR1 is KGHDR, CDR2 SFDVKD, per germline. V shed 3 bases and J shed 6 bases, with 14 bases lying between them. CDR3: CATSDPHVAPNIQYF. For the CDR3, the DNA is TGTGCCACCAGTGATCCCCATGTAGCCCCAAACATTCAGTACTTC.

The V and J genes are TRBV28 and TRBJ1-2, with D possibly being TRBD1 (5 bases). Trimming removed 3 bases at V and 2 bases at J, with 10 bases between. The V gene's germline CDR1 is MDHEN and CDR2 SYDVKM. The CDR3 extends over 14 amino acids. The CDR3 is CASSFPGQNYGYTF. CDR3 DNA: TGTGCCAGCAGTTTCCCGGGGCAAAACTATGGCTACACCTTC.

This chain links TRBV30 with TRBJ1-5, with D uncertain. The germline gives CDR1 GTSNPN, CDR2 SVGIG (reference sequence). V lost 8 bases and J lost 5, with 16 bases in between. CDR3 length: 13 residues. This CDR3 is CALRQGQDQPQHF. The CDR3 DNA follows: TGTGCCCTGAGGCAAGGCCAAGATCAGCCCCAGCATTTT. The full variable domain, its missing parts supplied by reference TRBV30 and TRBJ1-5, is SQTIHQWPATLVQPVGSPLSLECTVEGTSNPNLYWYRQAAGRGLQLLFYSVGIGQISSEVPQNLSASRPQDRQFILSSKKLLLSDSGFYLCALRQGQDQPQHFGDGTRLSIL.

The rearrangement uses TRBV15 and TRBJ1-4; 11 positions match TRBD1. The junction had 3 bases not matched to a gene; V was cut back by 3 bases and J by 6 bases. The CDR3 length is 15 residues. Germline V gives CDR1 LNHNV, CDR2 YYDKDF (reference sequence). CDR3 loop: CATSRGDRGDEKLFF. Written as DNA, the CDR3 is TGTGCCACCAGCAGGGGGGACAGGGGGGATGAAAAACTGTTTTTT.

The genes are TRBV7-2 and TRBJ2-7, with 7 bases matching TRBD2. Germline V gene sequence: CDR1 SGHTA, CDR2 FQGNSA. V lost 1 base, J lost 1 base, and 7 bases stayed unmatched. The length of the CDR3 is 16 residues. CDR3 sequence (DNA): TGTGCCAGCAGCTTAGGGCGGGAGTACGGATCCTACGAGCAGTACTTC. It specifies CASSLGREYGSYEQYF.

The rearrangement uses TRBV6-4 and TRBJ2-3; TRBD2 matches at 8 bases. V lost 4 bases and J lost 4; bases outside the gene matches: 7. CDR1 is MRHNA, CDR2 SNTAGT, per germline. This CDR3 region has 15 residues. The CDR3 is CASSVMAGGADTQYF. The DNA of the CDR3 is TGTGCCAGCAGTGTAATGGCGGGAGGCGCAGATACGCAGTATTTT.

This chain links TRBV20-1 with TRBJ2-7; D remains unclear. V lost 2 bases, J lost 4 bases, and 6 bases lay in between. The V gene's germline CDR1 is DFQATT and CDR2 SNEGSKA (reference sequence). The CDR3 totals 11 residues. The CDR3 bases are TGCAGTGCTAGAAAAGGGTACGAGCAGTACTTC. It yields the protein CSARKGYEQYF.

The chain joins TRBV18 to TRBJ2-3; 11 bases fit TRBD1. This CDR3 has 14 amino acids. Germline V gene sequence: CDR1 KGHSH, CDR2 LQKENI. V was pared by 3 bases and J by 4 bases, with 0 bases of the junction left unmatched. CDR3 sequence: CASSPGQGADTQYF. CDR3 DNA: TGTGCCAGCTCACCGGGACAGGGGGCAGATACGCAGTATTTT. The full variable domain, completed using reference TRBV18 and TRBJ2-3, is NAGVMQNPRHLVRRRGQEARLRCSPMKGHSHVYWYRQLPEEGLKFMVYLQKENIIDESGMPKERFSAEFPKEGPSILRIQQVVRGDSAAYFCASSPGQGADTQYFGPGTRLTVL.

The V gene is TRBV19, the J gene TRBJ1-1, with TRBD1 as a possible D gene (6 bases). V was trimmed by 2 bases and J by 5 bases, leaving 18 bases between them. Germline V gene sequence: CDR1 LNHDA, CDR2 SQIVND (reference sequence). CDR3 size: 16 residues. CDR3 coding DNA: TGTGCCAGTAGTATAATCCGCGGGGGGCGGAGAACTGAAGCTTTCTTT. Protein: CASSIIRGGRRTEAFF.

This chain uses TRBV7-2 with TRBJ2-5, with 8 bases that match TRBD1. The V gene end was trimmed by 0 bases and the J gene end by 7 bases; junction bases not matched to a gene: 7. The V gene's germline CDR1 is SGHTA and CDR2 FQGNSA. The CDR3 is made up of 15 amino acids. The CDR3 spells CASSLAPGQGGTQYF. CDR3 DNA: TGTGCCAGCAGCTTAGCTCCCGGACAGGGCGGGACCCAGTACTTC.

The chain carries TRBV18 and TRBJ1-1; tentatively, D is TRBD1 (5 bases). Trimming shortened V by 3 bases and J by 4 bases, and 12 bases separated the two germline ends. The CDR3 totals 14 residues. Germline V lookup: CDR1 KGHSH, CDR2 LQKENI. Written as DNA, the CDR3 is TGTGCCAGCTCACCTATCGGGGGAGTCACTGAAGCTTTCTTT. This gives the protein CASSPIGGVTEAFF.

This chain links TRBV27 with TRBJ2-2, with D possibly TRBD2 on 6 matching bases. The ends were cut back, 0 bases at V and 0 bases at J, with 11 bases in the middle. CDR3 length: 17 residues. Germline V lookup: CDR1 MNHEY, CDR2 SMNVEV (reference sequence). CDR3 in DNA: TGTGCCAGCAGTTTATCCTGGACTACCGCGAACACCGGGGAGCTGTTTTTT. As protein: CASSLSWTTANTGELFF.

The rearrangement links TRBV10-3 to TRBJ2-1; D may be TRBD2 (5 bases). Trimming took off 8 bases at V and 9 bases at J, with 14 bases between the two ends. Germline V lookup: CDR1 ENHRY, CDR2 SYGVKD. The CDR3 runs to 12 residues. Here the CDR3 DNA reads TGTGCCATCGTCTCTGGGAGCGGTGAGCAGTTCTTC. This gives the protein CAIVSGSGEQFF.

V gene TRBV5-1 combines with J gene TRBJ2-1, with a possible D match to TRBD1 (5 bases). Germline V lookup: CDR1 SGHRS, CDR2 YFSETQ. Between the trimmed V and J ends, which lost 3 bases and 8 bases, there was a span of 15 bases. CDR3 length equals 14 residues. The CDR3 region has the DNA TGCGCCAGCAGCTCCACAGGTCAGGTAGATGAGCAGTTCTTC. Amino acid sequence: CASSSTGQVDEQFF.

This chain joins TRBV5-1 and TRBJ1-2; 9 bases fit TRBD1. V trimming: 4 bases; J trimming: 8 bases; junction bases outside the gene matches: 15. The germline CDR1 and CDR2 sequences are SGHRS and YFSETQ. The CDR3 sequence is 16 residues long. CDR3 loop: CASSDGRGTGSRGYTF. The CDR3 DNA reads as TGCGCCAGCAGCGATGGGCGCGGGACAGGGTCGCGAGGCTACACCTTC. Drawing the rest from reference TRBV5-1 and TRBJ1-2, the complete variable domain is KAGVTQTPRYLIKTRGQQVTLSCSPISGHRSVSWYQQTPGQGLQFLFEYFSETQRNKGNFPGRFSGRQFSNSRSEMNVSTLELGDSALYLCASSDGRGTGSRGYTFGSGTRLTVV.

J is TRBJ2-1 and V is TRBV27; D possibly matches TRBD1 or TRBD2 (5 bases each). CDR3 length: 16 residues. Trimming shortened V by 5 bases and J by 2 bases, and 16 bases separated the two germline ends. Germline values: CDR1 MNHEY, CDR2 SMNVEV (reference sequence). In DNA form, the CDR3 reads TGTGCCAGCAGTCCTCTAGGCATGGGGGCCTACAATGAGCAGTTCTTC. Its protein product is CASSPLGMGAYNEQFF.